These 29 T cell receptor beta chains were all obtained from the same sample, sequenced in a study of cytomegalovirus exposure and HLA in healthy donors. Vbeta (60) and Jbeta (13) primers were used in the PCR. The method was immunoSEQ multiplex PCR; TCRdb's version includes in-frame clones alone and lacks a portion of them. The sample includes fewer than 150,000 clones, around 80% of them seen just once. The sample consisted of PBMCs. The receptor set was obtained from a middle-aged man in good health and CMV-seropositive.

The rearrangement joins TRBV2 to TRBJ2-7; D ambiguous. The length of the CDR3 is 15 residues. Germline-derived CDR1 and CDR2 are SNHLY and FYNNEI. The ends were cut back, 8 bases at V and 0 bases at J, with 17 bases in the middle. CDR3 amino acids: CASHQLAVSSYEQYF. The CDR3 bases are TGTGCCAGCCACCAACTGGCGGTGAGCTCCTACGAGCAGTACTTC. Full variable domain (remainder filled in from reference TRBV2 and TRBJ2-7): EPEVTQTPSHQVTQMGQEVILRCVPISNHLYFYWYRQILGQKVEFLVSFYNNEISEKSEIFDDQFSVERPDGSNFTLKIRSTKLEDSAMYFCASHQLAVSSYEQYFGPGTRLTVT.

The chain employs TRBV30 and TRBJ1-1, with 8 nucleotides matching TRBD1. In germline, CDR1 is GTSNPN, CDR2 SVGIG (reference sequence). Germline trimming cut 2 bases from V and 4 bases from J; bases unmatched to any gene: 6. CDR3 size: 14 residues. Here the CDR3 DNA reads TGTGCCTGGAGTCTAACAGGGGGGAGCACTGAAGCTTTCTTT. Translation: CAWSLTGGSTEAFF.

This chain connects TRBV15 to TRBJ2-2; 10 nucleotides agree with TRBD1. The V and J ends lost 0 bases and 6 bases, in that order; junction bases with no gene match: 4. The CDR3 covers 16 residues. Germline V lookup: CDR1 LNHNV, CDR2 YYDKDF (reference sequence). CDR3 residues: CATSRDLGTGAGELFF. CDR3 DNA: TGTGCCACCAGCAGAGATTTAGGGACAGGGGCCGGGGAGCTGTTTTTT.

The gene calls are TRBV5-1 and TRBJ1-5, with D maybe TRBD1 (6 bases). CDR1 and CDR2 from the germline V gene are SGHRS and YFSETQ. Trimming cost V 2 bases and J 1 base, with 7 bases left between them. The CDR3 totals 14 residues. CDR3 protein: CASSLGGSNQPQHF. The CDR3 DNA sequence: TGCGCCAGCAGCTTAGGGGGAAGCAATCAGCCCCAGCATTTT.

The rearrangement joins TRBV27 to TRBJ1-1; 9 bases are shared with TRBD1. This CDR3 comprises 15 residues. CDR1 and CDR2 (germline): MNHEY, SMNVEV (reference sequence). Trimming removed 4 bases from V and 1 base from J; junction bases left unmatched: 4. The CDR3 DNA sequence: TGTGCCAGCAGTTACAGGGGGCGCCGGAACACTGAAGCTTTCTTT. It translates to CASSYRGRRNTEAFF.

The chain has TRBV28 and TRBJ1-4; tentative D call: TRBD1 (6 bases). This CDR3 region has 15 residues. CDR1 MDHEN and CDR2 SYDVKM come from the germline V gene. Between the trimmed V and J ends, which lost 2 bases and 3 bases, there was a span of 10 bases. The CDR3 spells CASSLGGRANEKLFF. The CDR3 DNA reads TGTGCCAGCAGTTTAGGGGGCAGGGCTAATGAAAAACTGTTTTTT.

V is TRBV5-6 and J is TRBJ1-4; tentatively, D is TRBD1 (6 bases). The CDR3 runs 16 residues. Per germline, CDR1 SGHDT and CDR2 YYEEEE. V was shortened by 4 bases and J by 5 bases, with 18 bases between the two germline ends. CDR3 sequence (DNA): TGTGCCAGCAGCCCTTACCGACAGGCGTCGAATGAAAAACTGTTTTTT. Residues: CASSPYRQASNEKLFF.

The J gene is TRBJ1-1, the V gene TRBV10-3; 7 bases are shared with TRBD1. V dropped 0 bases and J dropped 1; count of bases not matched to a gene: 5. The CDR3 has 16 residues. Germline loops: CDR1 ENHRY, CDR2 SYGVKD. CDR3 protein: CAISESRTGTNTEAFF. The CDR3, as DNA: TGTGCCATCAGTGAGTCCAGGACAGGAACGAACACTGAAGCTTTCTTT.

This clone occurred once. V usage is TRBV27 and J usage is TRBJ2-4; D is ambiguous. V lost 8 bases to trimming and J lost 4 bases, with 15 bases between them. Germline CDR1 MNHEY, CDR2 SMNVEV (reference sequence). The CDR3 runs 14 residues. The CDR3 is CASGAVPPKNIQYF. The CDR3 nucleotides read TGTGCCAGCGGCGCGGTGCCTCCTAAAAACATTCAGTACTTC.

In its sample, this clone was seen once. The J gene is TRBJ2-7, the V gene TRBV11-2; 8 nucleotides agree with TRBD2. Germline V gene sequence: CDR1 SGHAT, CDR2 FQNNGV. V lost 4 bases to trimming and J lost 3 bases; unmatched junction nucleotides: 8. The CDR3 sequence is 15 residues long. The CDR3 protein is CASSSSLAGNYEQYF. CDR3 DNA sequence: TGTGCCAGCAGCTCGAGTTTAGCGGGGAACTACGAGCAGTACTTC.

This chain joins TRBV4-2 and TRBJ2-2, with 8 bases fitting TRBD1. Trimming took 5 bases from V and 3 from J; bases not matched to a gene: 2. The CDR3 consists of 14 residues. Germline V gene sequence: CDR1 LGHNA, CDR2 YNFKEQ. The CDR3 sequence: CASSDRGYTGELFF. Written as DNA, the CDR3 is TGTGCCAGCAGCGACAGGGGTTACACCGGGGAGCTGTTTTTT.

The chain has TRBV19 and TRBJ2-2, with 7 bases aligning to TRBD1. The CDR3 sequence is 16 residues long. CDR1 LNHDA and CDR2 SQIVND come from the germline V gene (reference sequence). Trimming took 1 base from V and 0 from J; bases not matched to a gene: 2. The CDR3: CASSIGTGTNTGELFF. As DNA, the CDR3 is TGTGCCAGTAGTATAGGGACAGGCACGAACACCGGGGAGCTGTTTTTT.

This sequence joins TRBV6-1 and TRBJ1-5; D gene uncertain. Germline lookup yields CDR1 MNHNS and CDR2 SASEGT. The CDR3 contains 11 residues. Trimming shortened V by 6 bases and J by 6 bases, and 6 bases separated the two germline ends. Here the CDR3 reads CASSGGQPQHF. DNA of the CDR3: TGTGCCAGCAGCGGCGGTCAGCCCCAGCATTTT.

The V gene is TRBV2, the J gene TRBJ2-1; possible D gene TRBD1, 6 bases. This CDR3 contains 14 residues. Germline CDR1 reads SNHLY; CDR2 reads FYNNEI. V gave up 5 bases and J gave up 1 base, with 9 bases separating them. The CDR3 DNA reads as TGTGCCAGCAGTAAACAGGGTTCCTACAATGAGCAGTTCTTC. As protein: CASSKQGSYNEQFF.

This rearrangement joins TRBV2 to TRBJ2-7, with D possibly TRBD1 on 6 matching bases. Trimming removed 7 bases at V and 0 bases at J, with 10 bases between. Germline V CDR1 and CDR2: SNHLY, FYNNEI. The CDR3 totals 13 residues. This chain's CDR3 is CASNRGYSYEQYF. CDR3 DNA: TGTGCCAGCAATAGGGGGTACTCCTACGAGCAGTACTTC.

The CDR3 reads CASRQLAPSSYEQYF. DNA of the CDR3: TGCGCCAGTCGCCAGCTAGCGCCGAGCTCCTACGAGCAGTACTTC. The chain is built from TRBV4-1 and TRBJ2-7, with D possibly being TRBD2 (6 bases). CDR3 length equals 15 residues. CDR1 and CDR2 from the germline V gene are MGHRA and YSYEKL. V was cut by 9 bases and J by 0 bases, with 18 bases left in between.

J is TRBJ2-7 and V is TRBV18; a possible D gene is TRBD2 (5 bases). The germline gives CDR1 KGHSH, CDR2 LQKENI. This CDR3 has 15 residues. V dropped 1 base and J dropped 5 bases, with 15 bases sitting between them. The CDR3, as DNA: TGTGCCAGCTCACCACGTGAGGGAACTTTCGACGAGCAGTACTTC. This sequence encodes CASSPREGTFDEQYF.

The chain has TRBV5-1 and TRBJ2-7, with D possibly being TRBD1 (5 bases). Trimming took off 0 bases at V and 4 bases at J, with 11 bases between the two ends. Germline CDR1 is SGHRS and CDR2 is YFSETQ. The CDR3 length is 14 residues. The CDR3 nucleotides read TGCGCCAGCAGCTTGGCCAGGGTGGTGTACGAGCAGTACTTC. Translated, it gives CASSLARVVYEQYF.

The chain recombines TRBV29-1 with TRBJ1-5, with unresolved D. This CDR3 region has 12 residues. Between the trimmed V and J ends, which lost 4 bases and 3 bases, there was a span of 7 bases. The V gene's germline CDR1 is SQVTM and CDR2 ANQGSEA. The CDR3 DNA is TGCAGCGTTGGAGGGTACAATCAGCCCCAGCATTTT. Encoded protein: CSVGGYNQPQHF. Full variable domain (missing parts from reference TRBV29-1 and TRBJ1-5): SAVISQKPSRDICQRGTSLTIQCQVDSQVTMMFWYRQQPGQSLTLIATANQGSEATYESGFVIDKFPISRPNLTFSTLTVSNMSPEDSSIYLCSVGGYNQPQHFGDGTRLSIL.

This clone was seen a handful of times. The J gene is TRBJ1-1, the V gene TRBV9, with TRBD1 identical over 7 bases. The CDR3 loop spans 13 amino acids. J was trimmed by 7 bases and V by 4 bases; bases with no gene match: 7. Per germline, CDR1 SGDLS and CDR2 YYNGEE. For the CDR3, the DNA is TGTGCCAGCAGCCCGAATCGACAGGGTGAAGCTTTCTTT. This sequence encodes CASSPNRQGEAFF.

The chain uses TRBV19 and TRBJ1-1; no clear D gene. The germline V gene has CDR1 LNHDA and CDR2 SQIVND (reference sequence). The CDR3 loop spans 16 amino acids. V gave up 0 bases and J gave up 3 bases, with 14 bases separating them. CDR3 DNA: TGTGCCAGTAGTATAGATCCTTGGGAAGCGGACACTGAAGCTTTCTTT. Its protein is CASSIDPWEADTEAFF. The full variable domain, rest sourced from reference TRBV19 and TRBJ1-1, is DGGITQSPKYLFRKEGQNVTLSCEQNLNHDAMYWYRQDPGQGLRLIYYSQIVNDFQKGDIAEGYSVSREKKESFPLTVTSAQKNPTAFYLCASSIDPWEADTEAFFGQGTRLTVV.

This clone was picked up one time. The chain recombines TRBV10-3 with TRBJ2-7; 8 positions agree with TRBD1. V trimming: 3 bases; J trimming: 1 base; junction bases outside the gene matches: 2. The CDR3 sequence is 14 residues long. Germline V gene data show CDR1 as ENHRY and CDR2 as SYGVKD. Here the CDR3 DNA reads TGTGCCATCAGTGACTGGACAGGGTCCTACGAGCAGTACTTC. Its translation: CAISDWTGSYEQYF.

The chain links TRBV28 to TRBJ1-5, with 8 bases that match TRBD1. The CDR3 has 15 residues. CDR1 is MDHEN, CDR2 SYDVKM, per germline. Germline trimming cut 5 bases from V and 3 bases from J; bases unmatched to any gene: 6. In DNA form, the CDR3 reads TGTGCCAGCAGTAAACAGGGGGGTGACAATCAGCCCCAGCATTTT. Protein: CASSKQGGDNQPQHF. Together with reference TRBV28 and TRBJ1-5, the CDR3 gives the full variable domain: DVKVTQSSRYLVKRTGEKVFLECVQDMDHENMFWYRQDPGLGLRLIYFSYDVKMKEKGDIPEGYSVSREKKERFSLILESASTNQTSMYLCASSKQGGDNQPQHFGDGTRLSIL.

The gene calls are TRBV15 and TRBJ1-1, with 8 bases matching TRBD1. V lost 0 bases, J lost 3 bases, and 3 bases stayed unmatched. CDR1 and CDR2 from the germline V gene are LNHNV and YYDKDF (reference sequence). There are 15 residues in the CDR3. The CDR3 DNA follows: TGTGCCACCAGCAGAGATGACAGGGGCGACACTGAAGCTTTCTTT. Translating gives CATSRDDRGDTEAFF.

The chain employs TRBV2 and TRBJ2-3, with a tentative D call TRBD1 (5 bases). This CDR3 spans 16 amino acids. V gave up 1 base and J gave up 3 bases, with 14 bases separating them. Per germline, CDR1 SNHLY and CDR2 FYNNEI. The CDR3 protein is CASSEDGQGMTDTQYF. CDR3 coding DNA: TGTGCCAGCAGTGAAGATGGGCAGGGTATGACAGATACGCAGTATTTT.

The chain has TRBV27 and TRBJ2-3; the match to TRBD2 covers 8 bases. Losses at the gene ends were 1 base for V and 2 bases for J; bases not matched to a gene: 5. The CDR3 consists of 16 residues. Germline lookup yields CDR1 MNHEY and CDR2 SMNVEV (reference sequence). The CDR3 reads CASSLFLAGDTDTQYF. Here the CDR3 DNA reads TGTGCCAGCAGTTTATTTCTAGCGGGTGACACAGATACGCAGTATTTT.

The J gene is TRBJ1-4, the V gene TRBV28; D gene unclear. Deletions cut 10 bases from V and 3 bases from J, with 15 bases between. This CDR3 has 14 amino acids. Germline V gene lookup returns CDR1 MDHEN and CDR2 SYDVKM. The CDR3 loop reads CAITTGGSNEKLFF. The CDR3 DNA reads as TGTGCCATCACTACCGGCGGGTCTAATGAAAAACTGTTTTTT.

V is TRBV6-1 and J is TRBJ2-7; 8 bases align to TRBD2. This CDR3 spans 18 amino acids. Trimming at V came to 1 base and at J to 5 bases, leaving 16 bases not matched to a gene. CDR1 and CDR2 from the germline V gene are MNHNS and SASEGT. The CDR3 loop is CASSEDVWGSGSPNEQYF. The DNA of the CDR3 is TGTGCCAGCAGTGAAGACGTCTGGGGGAGCGGGAGTCCCAACGAGCAGTACTTC.

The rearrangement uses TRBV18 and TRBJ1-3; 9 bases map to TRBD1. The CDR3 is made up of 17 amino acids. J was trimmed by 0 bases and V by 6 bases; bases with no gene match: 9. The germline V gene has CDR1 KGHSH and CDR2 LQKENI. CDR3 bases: TGTGCCAGCTCCTCCACTGAGACAGGGGGCTCTGGAAACACCATATATTTT. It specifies CASSSTETGGSGNTIYF.